This note documents a single T cell receptor beta chain sequence. The sample is drawn from a study of blood T cell repertoires in COVID-19. Measured with immunoSEQ multiplex PCR; TCRdb has only the in-frame clones, and not every one. In the table there are around 290,000 clones, about 86% of which are singletons. Sequenced material: peripheral blood. This TCR came from a woman in her seventies with COVID-19, enrolled during active disease.

CDR3 in DNA: TGTGCCAGCAGCTTGGGGCTCACTGAAGCTTTCTTT. Translation: CASSLGLTEAFF. The chain joins TRBV13 to TRBJ1-1; a possible D gene is TRBD1 (5 bases). This CDR3 is built from 12 residues. The germline V gene encodes CDR1 PRHDT and CDR2 FYEKMQ (reference sequence). Between the trimmed V and J ends, which lost 3 bases and 4 bases, there was a span of 6 bases.